This T cell receptor (beta chain) was sequenced for a study of T cell responses to AZD1222 COVID-19 vaccine. On the study more broadly: Both about-4-week and about-12-week second-dose recipients were combined. Findings and limits, study-wide: There were repertoire samples only from the period after the peak T cell response. Following two doses of AZD1222, Spike-specific TCR breadth and depth rose. Within unmutated variant regions lay the reported targets of nearly half of spike-specific TCRs.

Produced via immunoSEQ multiplex PCR; TCRdb's table is partial and in-frame only. The sample carries approximately 170,000 clones, 85% to 90% recorded once. A word on this clone: What it binds is not known.

V lost 1 base and J 3 bases, leaving 12 bases between the germline ends. Germline values: CDR1 MGHRA, CDR2 YSYEKL. The CDR3 spans 15 residues. The material was peripheral blood, obtained on day 0 of AZD1222 vaccination. This sequence originates from an adult in good health. V usage is TRBV4-1 and J usage is TRBJ1-2; the D gene is possibly TRBD1 (5 bases). The CDR3: CASSQVEGTDYGYTF. The DNA of the CDR3 is TGCGCCAGCAGCCAAGTTGAGGGGACGGACTATGGCTACACCTTC.